These T cell receptor beta chains were read from a single sample in a study of T cell responses to AZD1222 COVID-19 vaccine. Sequencing was performed with immunoSEQ multiplex PCR; in TCRdb, only in-frame clones are kept and a portion is missing. The listing contains about 140,000 clones. The sample taken for sequencing was peripheral blood. Every receptor here comes from an adult in good health. Both conserved end residues are part of each CDR3. The D gene is left open where the match is weak.

D gene	V gene	J gene	CDR3 DNA	CDR3 protein
-	TRBV27	TRBJ1-5	TGTGCCAGCAGTTTTTCAGGGGTCAATCAGCCCCAGCATTTT	CASSFSGVNQPQHF
-	TRBV28	TRBJ1-2	TGTGCCAGCAGTTTCGACTTAACCGGGAACTATGGCTACACCTTC	CASSFDLTGNYGYTF
TRBD1	TRBV6-5	TRBJ1-3	TGTGCCAGCTCCTCGACAGGGGAAGGAAACACCATATATTTT	CASSSTGEGNTIYF
-	TRBV2	TRBJ2-7	TGTGCCAGCAGTGTCGGGATGGTAGCCTACGAGCAGTACTTC	CASSVGMVAYEQYF
-	TRBV19	TRBJ1-1	TGTGCCAGTAGTATACTGAACACTGAAGCTTTCTTT	CASSILNTEAFF
-	TRBV6-1	TRBJ1-2	TGTGCCAGCAGTGAGGGACTGGTTGGCTACACCTTC	CASSEGLVGYTF
-	TRBV6-1	TRBJ1-1	TGTGCCAGCAGTGAAGGACACCGGAACACTGAAGCTTTCTTT	CASSEGHRNTEAFF
TRBD1	TRBV9	TRBJ1-3	TGTGCCAGCAGCGTAGAAACAGGGGTCCGGAACACCATATATTTT	CASSVETGVRNTIYF
-	TRBV6-5	TRBJ1-1	TGTGCCAGCAGCCAACCTCTCGGGACGAACACTGAAGCTTTCTTT	CASSQPLGTNTEAFF
-	TRBV25-1	TRBJ1-2	TGTGCCAGCAGTGAAAACGTATGGGGCCCCAACTATGGCTACACCTTC	CASSENVWGPNYGYTF
TRBD1	TRBV23-1	TRBJ2-3	TGCGCCAGCTTTCCCGAACGACAGGGGGCATTAGATACGCAGTATTTT	CASFPERQGALDTQYF
-	TRBV7-6	TRBJ1-3	TGTGCCAGCAGCTCGGGGACTGACTCTGGAAACACCATATATTTT	CASSSGTDSGNTIYF
-	TRBV2	TRBJ1-2	TGTGCCAGCTTTCTACCTTTTTATGGCTACACCTTC	CASFLPFYGYTF
-	TRBV13	TRBJ1-2	TGTGCCAGCAGCTTAGGGACCGAATTTCGCTCTGGCTACACCTTC	CASSLGTEFRSGYTF
-	TRBV4-1	TRBJ2-3	TGCGCCAGCAGCCAACCCTACCGGGACAAAGCAGATACGCAGTATTTT	CASSQPYRDKADTQYF
-	TRBV9	TRBJ1-1	TGTGCCAGCAGCCCCCGCGGTACGGGAGGTAAAGCTTTCTTT	CASSPRGTGGKAFF
-	TRBV6-1	TRBJ1-1	TGTGCCAGCAGTGAAAGTCAGGGGTCCCCTGAAGCTTTCTTT	CASSESQGSPEAFF
TRBD2	TRBV9	TRBJ2-5	TGTGCCAGCAGCGTAGCCCCCGCTAGCGGCCAAGAGACCCAGTACTTC	CASSVAPASGQETQYF
-	TRBV5-1	TRBJ1-2	TGCGCCAGCAGCCCCCCTAATCCCGGGGATTCTAACTATGGCTACACCTTC	CASSPPNPGDSNYGYTF
-	TRBV5-1	TRBJ2-5	TGCGCCAGTAAGAGGTGGCCCGAAGAGACCCAGTACTTC	CASKRWPEETQYF
TRBD1	TRBV9	TRBJ1-1	TGTGCCAGCAGCGTAGATCTGAGAGGTGACAGGGAATTGAACACTGAAGCTTTCTTT	CASSVDLRGDRELNTEAFF
TRBD1	TRBV19	TRBJ1-1	TGTGCCAGTAGTGTCGGGACAGAGCAAATTGAAGCTTTCTTT	CASSVGTEQIEAFF
-	TRBV18	TRBJ2-3	TGTGCCAGCTCACGGGGGACGGCAGATACGCAGTATTTT	CASSRGTADTQYF
TRBD1	TRBV9	TRBJ1-2	TGTGCCAGCAGCCCACGGACAGGGGGTCCAGGTGGCTATGGCTACACCTTC	CASSPRTGGPGGYGYTF
TRBD1	TRBV2	TRBJ1-6	TGTGCCAGCAGTCGTACAGGGGGCGGGAATTCACCCCTCCACTTT	CASSRTGGGNSPLHF
TRBD1	TRBV5-1	TRBJ1-1	TGCGCCAGCAGCTTGGAAGGGGGCATCACTGAAGCTTTCTTT	CASSLEGGITEAFF
-	TRBV19	TRBJ2-7	TGTGCCAGTAGTATAGGAGTGGGTACCGGGGGCGAGCAGTACTTC	CASSIGVGTGGEQYF
-	TRBV18	TRBJ1-4	TGTGCCAGCTCACCCGGAAGTAATGAAAAACTGTTTTTT	CASSPGSNEKLFF
-	TRBV18	TRBJ1-2	TGTGCCAGCTCACCACCGGGCGTCTTGGGCTATGGCTACACCTTC	CASSPPGVLGYGYTF
-	TRBV7-2	TRBJ1-2	TGTGCCAGCAGCTTAAAATGGTTGGACTATGGCTACACCTTC	CASSLKWLDYGYTF
-	TRBV18	TRBJ2-1	TGTGCCAGCTCACCACCACTAGGGAACGAGCAGTTCTTC	CASSPPLGNEQFF
-	TRBV7-3	TRBJ1-1	TGTGCCAGCAGCTTAACAGGCTCGCGGAGCACTGAAGCTTTCTTT	CASSLTGSRSTEAFF
-	TRBV20-1	TRBJ1-5	TGCAGTGCTAGTTCGGGAGGCAATCAGCCCCAGCATTTT	CSASSGGNQPQHF
-	TRBV13	TRBJ1-4	TGTGCCAGCAGCTTAAGTCGCAGGGGAGGTGAAAAACTGTTTTTT	CASSLSRRGGEKLFF
-	TRBV15	TRBJ2-3	TGTGCCACCAGCAGTAACCGGGCCTCAGATACGCAGTATTTT	CATSSNRASDTQYF
-	TRBV3-1/TRBV3-2	TRBJ1-5	TGTGCCAGCTCCCCGGGCCCGCCTAGCAATCAGCCCCAGCATTTT	CASSPGPPSNQPQHF
-	TRBV4-1	TRBJ1-4	TGCGCCAGCAGCCAAGGATCTGAAAAACTGTTTTTT	CASSQGSEKLFF
-	TRBV5-8	TRBJ2-5	TGTGCCAGCAGCTTGGGAGCCACCGGGACGCAAGAGACCCAGTACTTC	CASSLGATGTQETQYF
-	TRBV25-1	TRBJ2-3	TGTGCCAGCAGTGAGGTTATAACCACAGATACGCAGTATTTT	CASSEVITTDTQYF
TRBD1	TRBV3-1/TRBV3-2	TRBJ1-4	TGTGCCAGCAGCCAAATGGACAGGGGGTCACTGGAAACTAATGAAAAACTGTTTTTT	CASSQMDRGSLETNEKLFF
-	TRBV18	TRBJ1-1	TGTGCCAGCTCACCACCAACAAGGGGCACTGAAGCTTTCTTT	CASSPPTRGTEAFF
-	TRBV19	TRBJ1-1	TGTGCCAGTAGCCATCCCTTCGAGAGCCAGAACACTGAAGCTTTCTTT	CASSHPFESQNTEAFF
-	TRBV9	TRBJ1-1	TGTGCCAGCAGCGGGGTGGGGAACACTGAAGCTTTCTTT	CASSGVGNTEAFF
-	TRBV30	TRBJ2-2	TGTGCCTGGAGTGTGCGGGGCACCGGGGAGCTGTTTTTT	CAWSVRGTGELFF
-	TRBV2	TRBJ1-2	TGTGCCAGCAGTGAAGAAGGTGTTTATGGGGGCTACACCTTC	CASSEEGVYGGYTF
-	TRBV4-2	TRBJ1-4	TGTGCCAGCAGCCAAGTAGGGTCGTCGACTAATGAAAAACTGTTTTTT	CASSQVGSSTNEKLFF
TRBD1	TRBV10-3	TRBJ1-2	TGTGCCATCAGTGCCGGGACAGGCTCTAACTATGGCTACACCTTC	CAISAGTGSNYGYTF
-	TRBV19	TRBJ1-3	TGTGCCAGTAGTGCTCTCGGGGAGCCTGGAAACACCATATATTTT	CASSALGEPGNTIYF
-	TRBV24-1	TRBJ1-2	TGTGCCACCAGTGGAGGGGAGCCAGGGTTTGGCTACACCTTC	CATSGGEPGFGYTF
TRBD1	TRBV3-1/TRBV3-2	TRBJ1-2	TGTGCCAGCAGCTACGCGACAGGGGAGGGCGGCTACACCTTC	CASSYATGEGGYTF
-	TRBV27	TRBJ1-1	TGTGCCAGCAGTTTAAGAAGGGGAGGGGGACCTAACACTGAAGCTTTCTTT	CASSLRRGGGPNTEAFF
-	TRBV29-1	TRBJ1-2	TGCAGCGTCGCCGGGACGGACTATGGCTACACCTTC	CSVAGTDYGYTF
-	TRBV7-9	TRBJ2-7	TGTGCCACGCTGACTGGGTACGAGCAGTACTTC	CATLTGYEQYF
-	TRBV15	TRBJ2-5	TGTGCCACCAGCAGAGATCCCGTGGGGGCGGCGGGGGCCCAGTACTTC	CATSRDPVGAAGAQYF
TRBD1	TRBV5-8	TRBJ1-2	TGTGCCAGCAGCTTGACAGGGGCTCGAAGCTACACCTTC	CASSLTGARSYTF